The source of this TCR beta chain is a study of T-cell reconstitution after alpha-beta-depleted transplantation in children. Broader study findings: From surviving recipient T cells and thymic progenitors came the high day-60 TCRbeta diversity observed in some patients. Reports say that about two months after transplant, the alpha-beta T cells came out of several hundred graft clones that had expanded. Most T-cell counts and diversity one year after the transplant came from T cells that were newly produced.

In its sample, this clonotype was seen a few times. The target antigen is unknown. Germline V gene data show CDR1 as MDHEN and CDR2 as SYDVKM. V dropped 3 bases and J dropped 5 bases, with 7 bases sitting between them. The CDR3 contains 12 residues. The authors prepared the TCRbeta library with unique molecular identifiers. One entry per CDR3 protein, called by TCRdb with MiXCR from the PCR reads. Here the sample spans about 250,000 distinct CDR3 sequences, 20% to 30% being singletons. Sequencing used PBMCs, mostly from graft donor cells, obtained 360 days after TCRalphabeta/CD19-depleted stem cell transplant. The rearrangement uses TRBV28 and TRBJ1-2; unclear D gene. The receptor's source is a female patient aged 2-10 years who had a stem cell transplant for congenital amegakaryocytic thrombocytopenia, so the T cells may come from the graft donor. CDR3 bases: TGTGCCAGCAGTTTTCGGGAGTATGGCTACACCTTC. Its translation: CASSFREYGYTF.